One sample yielded the 26 T cell receptor beta chains listed below, sequenced in a study of blood T cell repertoires in COVID-19. TCRdb's table, derived via immunoSEQ multiplex PCR, lists solely in-frame clones and lacks some. The repertoire holds about 160,000 clones, with roughly 91% as singletons. Material for sequencing was peripheral blood. The receptors here all came from a man between 18 and 29 years old with acute or convalescent COVID-19.

The chain links TRBV5-1 to TRBJ2-1; maybe TRBD1 (6 bases). The CDR3 is 15 amino acids. Between the trimmed V and J ends, which lost 6 bases and 2 bases, there was a span of 15 bases. Germline V gene data show CDR1 as SGHRS and CDR2 as YFSETQ. The CDR3 sequence: CASTDKGQTYNEQFF. In nucleotides, the CDR3 is TGCGCCAGCACCGACAAAGGACAGACCTACAATGAGCAGTTCTTC.

This CDR3 is CASSNTPGGGEQYF. Here the CDR3 DNA reads TGTGCCAGCAGCAACACTCCGGGGGGGGGCGAGCAGTACTTC. The J gene is TRBJ2-7, the V gene TRBV11-2, with TRBD2 identical over 8 bases. The J segment lost 6 bases and the V segment lost 5 bases, leaving 9 bases of the junction unmatched. This CDR3 has 14 residues. Germline lookup yields CDR1 SGHAT and CDR2 FQNNGV.

The rearrangement joins TRBV9 to TRBJ1-2, with TRBD1 matching 7 bases. Per germline, CDR1 SGDLS and CDR2 YYNGEE. The length of the CDR3 is 14 residues. The ends lost 4 bases at V and 2 bases at J; junction bases unmatched: 5. This CDR3 is CASSPDRDNYGYTF. The CDR3 bases are TGTGCCAGCAGCCCAGACAGGGACAACTATGGCTACACCTTC.

V usage is TRBV24-1 and J usage is TRBJ1-2, with D uncertain. This CDR3 comprises 14 residues. Deletions cut 0 bases from V and 2 bases from J, with 6 bases between. From germline, CDR1 is KGHDR and CDR2 SFDVKD. The CDR3 protein is CATSDLSANYGYTF. The CDR3 DNA reads as TGTGCCACCAGTGATTTGTCAGCGAACTATGGCTACACCTTC.

The rearrangement links TRBV15 to TRBJ1-2, with D possibly TRBD1 on 6 matching bases. CDR1 LNHNV and CDR2 YYDKDF come from the germline V gene (reference sequence). V lost 0 bases, J lost 8 bases, and 19 bases lay in between. The CDR3 length is 16 residues. The CDR3 protein is CATSREGGDGVGGYTF. CDR3 sequence (DNA): TGTGCCACCAGCAGAGAAGGGGGTGACGGCGTGGGAGGCTACACCTTC.

The genes are TRBV5-1 and TRBJ2-6, with TRBD2 matching 8 bases. There are 16 residues in the CDR3. Trimming at V came to 1 base and at J to 2 bases, leaving 2 bases not matched to a gene. Germline V gene data show CDR1 as SGHRS and CDR2 as YFSETQ. CDR3 sequence: CASSLREGAGANVLTF. DNA for the CDR3: TGCGCCAGCAGCTTGCGGGAGGGCGCTGGGGCCAACGTCCTGACTTTC.

As concerns this clone: One end of the junction varies from germline; a read error may be responsible. This rearrangement joins TRBV19 to TRBJ1-2, with unresolved D. This CDR3 spans 12 amino acids. The germline V gene has CDR1 LNHDA and CDR2 SQIVND (reference sequence). CDR3 nucleotide sequence: TGTGCCAGTAGTATCTTGCGGGGAGCGGCGGCCTTC. This translates into CASSILRGAAAF.

This clone was detected only once. The V call is TRBV6-1, the J call TRBJ1-1, with 8 nucleotides matching TRBD1. The CDR3 consists of 16 residues. Trimming took 0 bases from V and 2 from J; bases not matched to a gene: 5. The germline gives CDR1 MNHNS, CDR2 SASEGT. CDR3 amino acids: CASSEAVTGANTEAFF. CDR3 nucleotides: TGTGCCAGCAGTGAAGCCGTGACAGGGGCAAACACTGAAGCTTTCTTT.

The genes are TRBV9 and TRBJ1-2; TRBD1 agrees at 7 bases. V was clipped by 0 bases and J by 8 bases; unmatched bases: 13. Germline V gene data show CDR1 as SGDLS and CDR2 as YYNGEE. This CDR3 has 16 amino acids. The CDR3 spells CASSVDATGLGGGYTF. The CDR3 DNA reads TGTGCCAGCAGCGTAGATGCGACAGGGCTCGGTGGGGGCTACACCTTC.

The J gene is TRBJ1-3, the V gene TRBV12-3 or TRBV12-4; D possibly corresponds to TRBD1 (5 bases). The CDR3 contains 13 residues. Trimming shortened V by 3 bases and J by 2 bases, and 5 bases separated the two germline ends. CDR3 nucleotides: TGTGCCAGCAGTTTGGACACTGGAAACACCATATATTTT. It translates to CASSLDTGNTIYF.

The chain combines TRBV2 with TRBJ1-6, with D possibly matching TRBD1 (5 bases). CDR1 SNHLY and CDR2 FYNNEI come from the germline V gene. Trimming stripped 2 bases from V and 1 base from J, with 6 bases between. CDR3 length: 15 residues. In DNA, the CDR3 is TGTGCCAGCAGTGAATCAGGGTCCTATAATTCACCCCTCCACTTT. Amino acid sequence: CASSESGSYNSPLHF.

The V call is TRBV5-1, the J call TRBJ2-5; TRBD1 agrees at 9 bases. There are 17 residues in the CDR3. Germline CDR1 SGHRS, CDR2 YFSETQ. V lost 2 bases and J lost 1; bases outside the gene matches: 9. The CDR3 sequence is CASSLTILQGAQETQYF. The DNA of the CDR3 is TGCGCCAGCAGCTTAACAATATTACAGGGGGCCCAAGAGACCCAGTACTTC.

This chain joins TRBV19 and TRBJ2-1; 7 bases map to TRBD2. The CDR3 contains 18 residues. V lost 2 bases to trimming and J lost 0 bases; unmatched junction nucleotides: 10. The germline gives CDR1 LNHDA, CDR2 SQIVND (reference sequence). The CDR3 is CASSIRHSGSFSYNEQFF. The CDR3 nucleotides are TGTGCCAGTAGTATACGGCATAGCGGGTCTTTCTCCTACAATGAGCAGTTCTTC.

The CDR3 spells CASSSPDRGDEKLFF. In nucleotides, the CDR3 is TGTGCCAGCAGCTCCCCCGACAGAGGCGATGAAAAACTGTTTTTT. J is TRBJ1-4 and V is TRBV5-4, with a tentative D call TRBD1 (5 bases). V gave up 3 bases and J gave up 6 bases, with 15 bases separating them. The CDR3 has 15 residues. Germline values: CDR1 SGHNT, CDR2 YYREEE (reference sequence).

The chain has TRBV11-2 and TRBJ1-1; 7 nucleotides match TRBD1. Per the germline V gene, CDR1 is SGHAT and CDR2 is FQNNGV. The ends lost 4 bases at V and 0 bases at J; junction bases unmatched: 5. This CDR3 region has 15 residues. Here the CDR3 DNA reads TGTGCCAGCAGCTCCCTCAGGGGGGTGAACACTGAAGCTTTCTTT. Residues: CASSSLRGVNTEAFF.

The J gene is TRBJ1-1, the V gene TRBV20-1; tentative D call: TRBD1 (6 bases). This CDR3 contains 16 residues. With 3 bases removed from V and 0 bases from J, the gap between germline ends came to 17 bases. From germline, CDR1 is DFQATT and CDR2 SNEGSKA (reference sequence). CDR3 DNA: TGCAGTGCTAGTGGCATGAGGGGGAGGGTGAACACTGAAGCTTTCTTT. It is translated as CSASGMRGRVNTEAFF.

Concerning this clone: The sample has other DNA sequences that encode this CDR3 too. V and J are TRBV4-1 and TRBJ1-1; no clear D. The ends were cut back, 0 bases at V and 1 base at J, with 6 bases in the middle. The CDR3 covers 14 residues. Germline V lookup: CDR1 MGHRA, CDR2 YSYEKL. The chain's CDR3 is CASSQDSPNTEAFF. Here the CDR3 DNA reads TGCGCCAGCAGCCAAGACTCCCCGAACACTGAAGCTTTCTTT.

This chain connects TRBV18 to TRBJ1-1; TRBD1 is a possible D gene (5 bases). V lost 1 base and J lost 1, with 10 bases in between. The germline V gene encodes CDR1 KGHSH and CDR2 LQKENI. The CDR3 contains 15 residues. The CDR3 DNA sequence: TGTGCCAGCTCACCACTGGGACTGCAGAACACTGAAGCTTTCTTT. This gives the protein CASSPLGLQNTEAFF.

The chain links TRBV18 to TRBJ2-1; TRBD1 might be the D (5 bases). CDR1 is KGHSH and CDR2 is LQKENI in the germline V gene. The CDR3 has 16 amino acids. Between the trimmed V and J ends, which lost 2 bases and 0 bases, there was a span of 11 bases. CDR3 sequence (DNA): TGTGCCAGCTCACCAAGCACAGGAAGCTCCTACAATGAGCAGTTCTTC. Amino acid sequence: CASSPSTGSSYNEQFF.

Written as DNA, the CDR3 is TGTGCCAGCAGCATGACAGGGGAAAATCAGCCCCAGCATTTT. This codes for CASSMTGENQPQHF. The chain has TRBV7-9 and TRBJ1-5, with 8 bases identical to TRBD1. Losses at the gene ends were 5 bases for V and 4 bases for J; bases not matched to a gene: 4. CDR1 SEHNR and CDR2 FQNEAQ come from the germline V gene (reference sequence). The CDR3 is made up of 14 amino acids.

The chain combines TRBV3-1 (or the pseudogene TRBV3-2) with TRBJ1-2; TRBD1 matches 11 bases. The CDR3 is made up of 15 amino acids. Looked up from germline, CDR1 is LGHDT and CDR2 is YNNKEL (reference sequence). The J segment lost 6 bases and the V segment lost 4 bases, leaving 7 bases of the junction unmatched. CDR3 in DNA: TGTGCCAGCAGCCCCTCGGGGACAGGGGGTGATGGCTACACCTTC. It codes for CASSPSGTGGDGYTF.

The chain combines TRBV10-1 with TRBJ2-7; TRBD2 matches at 12 bases. In germline, CDR1 is WNHNN, CDR2 SYGVQD (reference sequence). There are 17 residues in the CDR3. J was trimmed by 2 bases and V by 3 bases; bases with no gene match: 8. The CDR3 bases are TGCGCCAGCAGTGACTACCTCGGACTAGCGGGGACCTACGAGCAGTACTTC. It is translated as CASSDYLGLAGTYEQYF.

V is TRBV24-1 and J is TRBJ2-1; 8 bases fit TRBD1. The CDR3 is 13 amino acids. V shed 4 bases, J shed 12 bases, and the junction held 7 bases outside the gene matches. Germline CDR1 is KGHDR and CDR2 is SFDVKD. This CDR3 reads CATSDFDRGRQFF. CDR3 sequence (DNA): TGTGCCACCAGTGACTTTGACAGGGGCAGGCAGTTCTTC.

The genes are TRBV6-1 and TRBJ1-1, with D unresolved. CDR1 and CDR2 from the germline V gene are MNHNS and SASEGT. The CDR3 contains 14 residues. V lost 6 bases to trimming and J lost 2 bases, with 13 bases between them. The CDR3 DNA is TGTGCCAGCAGCCAGCCCCCGGGAAACACTGAAGCTTTCTTT. Protein: CASSQPPGNTEAFF.

This chain uses TRBV24-1 with TRBJ1-1, with 7 bases fitting TRBD1. Germline CDR1 reads KGHDR; CDR2 reads SFDVKD. V lost 2 bases to trimming and J lost 0 bases; unmatched junction nucleotides: 2. The CDR3 has 15 amino acids. The CDR3 loop reads CATSDCDRVNTEAFF. In nucleotides, the CDR3 is TGTGCCACCAGTGATTGTGACAGGGTGAACACTGAAGCTTTCTTT.

The chain recombines TRBV27 with TRBJ1-1; tentatively, D is TRBD1 (5 bases). V shed 4 bases and J shed 4 bases, with 19 bases lying between them. CDR3 length: 16 residues. The germline V gene has CDR1 MNHEY and CDR2 SMNVEV (reference sequence). The CDR3 region has the DNA TGTGCCAGCAGTTCGCCGAAGTTTGGGGCTTTCACTGAAGCTTTCTTT. Translated, it gives CASSSPKFGAFTEAFF.